The 10 T cell receptor beta chains listed next were all sequenced from one sample in a study of Ad26.COV2.S vaccination and SARS-CoV-2 variants. Here immunoSEQ multiplex PCR was the method, and the copy in TCRdb shows in-frame clones only, minus some. This sample yields 510,000 or so clones, of which approximately 90% are seen a single time; 10% to 15% belongs to the top ten. Treatment reported: approximately 18 received Ad26.COV2.S at low or high dose, single or two shots; a few received placebo; per-sample allocation not given. Collection of samples fell on day 63 after the first vaccine or placebo injection. This specimen was peripheral blood, taken in a trial of Ad26.COV2.S vaccine versus placebo. The origin of the receptors is a person aged 18 to 59 who received the Ad26.COV2.S COVID-19 vaccine or a placebo.

In DNA, the CDR3 is TGTGCCATCTGGGAACAGGCGCCCTATGGCTACACCTTC. Translating it yields CAIWEQAPYGYTF. This chain uses TRBV10-3 with TRBJ1-2; a weak D match, TRBD1 (5 bases). V was shortened by 8 bases and J by 4 bases, with 14 bases between the two germline ends. Germline lookup yields CDR1 ENHRY and CDR2 SYGVKD. The CDR3 sequence is 13 residues long.

The V gene is TRBV15, the J gene TRBJ1-5, with D perhaps matching TRBD1 (5 bases). Germline CDR1 and CDR2: LNHNV and YYDKDF (reference sequence). Deletions cut 0 bases from V and 5 bases from J, with 8 bases between. The CDR3 has 14 residues. The CDR3 sequence: CATSRDGGDQPQHF. CDR3 DNA: TGTGCCACCAGCAGAGATGGGGGGGATCAGCCCCAGCATTTT.

The chain employs TRBV9 and TRBJ2-3; tentatively, D is TRBD1 (6 bases). Trimming left V 2 bases short and J 4 bases short, with 20 bases between. The germline V gene encodes CDR1 SGDLS and CDR2 YYNGEE. This CDR3 is built from 17 residues. CDR3 coding DNA: TGTGCCAGCAGCGTGGGGTATGACAGGCCCGCCGCAGATACGCAGTATTTT. Protein: CASSVGYDRPAADTQYF.

The chain is built from TRBV19 and TRBJ1-5; 9 bases are shared with TRBD1. V gave up 0 bases and J gave up 5 bases; unmatched junction bases: 11. Germline values: CDR1 LNHDA, CDR2 SQIVND (reference sequence). This CDR3 region has 18 residues. The CDR3 bases are TGTGCCAGTAGTATAGAAAGGCGGGACAGGGTATCGGATCAGCCCCAGCATTTT. This gives the protein CASSIERRDRVSDQPQHF.

This clone was detected many times. The identical CDR3 is also encoded by other nucleotide sequences in the sample. The chain employs TRBV28 and TRBJ1-6; D remains unclear. Looked up from germline, CDR1 is MDHEN and CDR2 is SYDVKM. The CDR3 is 15 amino acids. Between the trimmed V and J ends, which lost 6 bases and 1 base, there was a span of 10 bases. CDR3 sequence: CASSPPGSYNSPLHF. CDR3 nucleotide sequence: TGTGCCAGCAGCCCTCCGGGATCCTATAATTCACCCCTCCACTTT.

CDR3 DNA sequence: TGTGCCAGTCGCATCGGGAGGGACACCGGGGAGCTGTTTTTT. This translates into CASRIGRDTGELFF. The V call is TRBV19, the J call TRBJ2-2, with 8 bases that match TRBD2. With 8 bases clipped from V and 3 bases from J, the junction kept 5 bases outside the gene matches. The CDR3 covers 14 residues. Germline CDR1 is LNHDA and CDR2 is SQIVND (reference sequence).

The chain carries TRBV7-2 and TRBJ2-3, with 8 bases that match TRBD2. Germline-derived CDR1 and CDR2 are SGHTA and FQGNSA. Trimming cost V 4 bases and J 5 bases; bases outside gene matches: 8. The CDR3 runs 15 residues. The CDR3 spells CASSYTSGRLDTQYF. CDR3 bases: TGTGCCAGCAGCTACACTAGCGGCCGCCTAGATACGCAGTATTTT.

The V gene is TRBV5-1, the J gene TRBJ2-2; TRBD2 matches at 14 bases. The CDR3 sequence is 18 residues long. V trimming: 0 bases; J trimming: 4 bases; junction bases outside the gene matches: 5. Germline V gene sequence: CDR1 SGHRS, CDR2 YFSETQ. As DNA, the CDR3 is TGCGCCAGCAGCTTGGGACTAGCGGGAGGGCCCGGCACCGGGGAGCTGTTTTTT. Amino acid sequence: CASSLGLAGGPGTGELFF. Full variable domain (outside the CDR3, taken from reference TRBV5-1 and TRBJ2-2): KAGVTQTPRYLIKTRGQQVTLSCSPISGHRSVSWYQQTPGQGLQFLFEYFSETQRNKGNFPGRFSGRQFSNSRSEMNVSTLELGDSALYLCASSLGLAGGPGTGELFFGEGSRLTVL.

This chain connects TRBV29-1 to TRBJ2-7; D not certain. V was shortened by 1 base and J by 3 bases, with 10 bases between the two germline ends. The CDR3 extends over 13 amino acids. Germline assignment: CDR1 SQVTM and CDR2 ANQGSEA. CDR3 protein: CSVEGGQLYEQYF. DNA of the CDR3: TGCAGCGTTGAAGGAGGCCAGCTCTACGAGCAGTACTTC.

The chain recombines TRBV5-6 with TRBJ2-5, with a tentative D call TRBD1 (6 bases). This CDR3 is 14 amino acids long. Germline lookup yields CDR1 SGHDT and CDR2 YYEEEE. V shed 4 bases and J shed 4 bases, with 14 bases lying between them. The CDR3 here is CASSTGTISETQYF. CDR3 in DNA: TGTGCCAGCAGCACCGGGACAATCTCAGAGACCCAGTACTTC.